This TCR beta chain was identified during a study of low-dose radiotherapy and immunotherapy resistance in tumors. The time point: after trial treatment. Treatment reported: LDRT plus nivolumab, ipilimumab, low-dose cyclophosphamide and aspirin (RACIN trial). Gene-specific TRAV and TRBV primers were used for first-strand cDNA, covering alpha and beta chains. The TCRs were subjected to amplification over around 19 PCR cycles employing a constant-region primer in conjunction with a V-primer adapter. TCRdb recomputed calls from the reads with MiXCR, one row per CDR3 protein. This repertoire shows some 57,000 distinct CDR3 sequences, 23% found once; its top ten account for approximately 6.4%. The receptor's source is a male donor with prostate cancer. Specimen: PBMCs, collected after low-dose radiotherapy plus immunotherapy.

The CDR3 spells CASSPAGTGYNEQFF. CDR3 sequence (DNA): TGTGCCAGCAGTCCCGCCGGGACAGGCTACAATGAGCAGTTCTTC. V gene TRBV28 combines with J gene TRBJ2-1; 8 positions agree with TRBD1. The germline V gene has CDR1 MDHEN and CDR2 SYDVKM. This CDR3 contains 15 residues. V shed 5 bases, J shed 3 bases, and the junction held 6 bases outside the gene matches. Combining the CDR3 with reference TRBV28 and TRBJ2-1 gives the whole variable domain DVKVTQSSRYLVKRTGEKVFLECVQDMDHENMFWYRQDPGLGLRLIYFSYDVKMKEKGDIPEGYSVSREKKERFSLILESASTNQTSMYLCASSPAGTGYNEQFFGPGTRLTVL.